The sequence of this TCR beta chain was determined in a study of cytomegalovirus exposure and HLA in healthy donors. CDR1 and CDR2 (germline): SNHLY, FYNNEI. The junction had 3 bases not matched to a gene; V was cut back by 6 bases and J by 5 bases. This CDR3 has 13 amino acids. Comment on this clone: Its antigen is not identified.

Whole-study results and caveats: For most TCR beta V segments, an earlier analysis put the productive rate at about 90% or about 30% of the time. The authors later found HLA-associated TCR beta chains more clonally expanded than equally common others.

Primers: 60 Vbeta forward and 13 Jbeta reverse. Clones were read by immunoSEQ multiplex PCR, and TCRdb kept only the in-frame ones, dropping some. This sample has about 130,000 clones, with 60% to 85% found just once. The gene calls are TRBV2 and TRBJ1-5; 8 nucleotides match TRBD1. The sequencing input was PBMCs. The TCR sequence derives from a female donor in good health and CMV-seropositive. The CDR3 sequence is CASREQGDQPQHF. CDR3 bases: TGTGCCAGCAGGGAACAGGGGGATCAGCCCCAGCATTTT.